This record looks at one T cell receptor beta chain sequence and its context. Its specificity is unknown. This record comes from a study of radiotherapy plus CTLA-4 blockade in lung cancer. Overall study: In less than 20% of patients, objective responses were seen; around 34% had disease control. Study-level points and caveats: Clones derived from tumor TCRs expanded in blood after radiotherapy plus ipilimumab.

The repertoire was sequenced with immunoSEQ multiplex PCR; TCRdb's copy has only in-frame clones and lacks some. Of 35,000 or so clones detected, 85% appear once; the ten largest clones hold 5% to 7.5%. Germline trimming cut 6 bases from V and 5 bases from J; bases unmatched to any gene: 7. This CDR3 is built from 14 residues. The germline V gene encodes CDR1 MDHEN and CDR2 SYDVKM. The clonotype comes from a human donor with non-small cell lung cancer who had stable disease on radiotherapy plus ipilimumab. The chain links TRBV28 to TRBJ2-5, with TRBD1 matching 9 bases. The material sequenced was peripheral blood, taken from a patient treated with radiotherapy plus ipilimumab. Here the CDR3 DNA reads TGTGCCAGCAGCACAACAGGGGGCCGGGAGACCCAGTACTTC. Translated: CASSTTGGRETQYF.